The clone carrying this T cell receptor (beta chain) has at least ten counts. Its cognate antigen is unknown. Unmatched junction bases numbered 4, after V lost 6 bases and J lost 0 bases. The CDR3 totals 14 residues. Germline V CDR1 and CDR2: SEHNR, FQNEAQ (reference sequence). These data are taken from a study of CD8 T cells in ankylosing spondylitis. Study observations and caveats: Clones linked to the disease showed a CD8+ phenotype. They occurred at relatively low frequencies in peripheral blood. There were earlier reports of some motif variants in reactive arthritis synovial fluid and blood. Several highly homologous variants made up a TCR beta motif, and this motif appeared characteristic of ankylosing spondylitis blood.

A single record per CDR3 protein comes from TCRdb applying MiXCR to the 5' RACE reads. Of about 510,000 distinct CDR3 sequences listed, approximately 5.3% are singletons. The chain joins TRBV7-9 to TRBJ1-2; 7 positions agree with TRBD1. The receptor was derived from a male donor with ankylosing spondylitis. Sequencing input: blood, either unsorted or a sorted T cell fraction (not recorded which). CDR3 in amino acids: CASSPQGTNYGYTF. CDR3 in DNA: TGTGCCAGCAGTCCACAGGGGACTAACTATGGCTACACCTTC.